A single TCR beta chain is shown here with its context. What it binds is unknown. The sample comes from a study of response to subunit inactivated influenza vaccine. Study-wide points: The authors suggested that every seasonal influenza vaccination recruits few new T cells.

A single record per CDR3 protein comes from TCRdb applying MiXCR to the RT-PCR reads. In the table there are roughly 780,000 distinct CDR3 sequences, 15% to 20% of which are singletons. Unmatched junction bases numbered 8, after V lost 0 bases and J lost 8 bases. The germline V gene encodes CDR1 SGDLS and CDR2 YYNGEE. This CDR3 is 15 amino acids long. The sequence came from a man aged 50 to 59 who received an inactivated influenza vaccine. The chain recombines TRBV9 with TRBJ2-1; 7 positions agree with TRBD2. Material: PBMCs from blood, obtained roughly 5 days after vaccination. This CDR3 is CASSVAAGAFDEQFF. CDR3 sequence (DNA): TGTGCCAGCAGCGTAGCGGCGGGAGCGTTTGATGAGCAGTTCTTC.